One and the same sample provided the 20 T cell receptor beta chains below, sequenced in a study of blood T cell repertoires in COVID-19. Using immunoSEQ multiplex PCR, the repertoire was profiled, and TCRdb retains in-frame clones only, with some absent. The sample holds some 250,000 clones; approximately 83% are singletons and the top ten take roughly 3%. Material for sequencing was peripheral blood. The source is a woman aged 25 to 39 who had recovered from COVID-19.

The DNA for the CDR3 is TGTGCCAGCAGTTACGGGGACTCGAGGGAGTACTTC. This codes for CASSYGDSREYF. The rearrangement links TRBV6-5 to TRBJ2-7; D is possibly TRBD2 (6 bases). V lost 2 bases and J lost 11, with 13 bases in between. The CDR3 runs to 12 residues. Germline V gives CDR1 MNHEY, CDR2 SVGAGI.

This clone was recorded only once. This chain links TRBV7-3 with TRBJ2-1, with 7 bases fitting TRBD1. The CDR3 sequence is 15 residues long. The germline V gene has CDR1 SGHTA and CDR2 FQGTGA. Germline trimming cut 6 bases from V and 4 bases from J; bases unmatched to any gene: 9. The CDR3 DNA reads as TGTGCCAGCAGGGGCCCGGGACAGATATACAATGAGCAGTTCTTC. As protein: CASRGPGQIYNEQFF.

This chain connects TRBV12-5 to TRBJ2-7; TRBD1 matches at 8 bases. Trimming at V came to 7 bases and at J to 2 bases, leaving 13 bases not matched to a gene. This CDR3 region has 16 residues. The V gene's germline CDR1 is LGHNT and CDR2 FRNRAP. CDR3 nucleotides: TGTGCTAGTGCTTTTGGTTTTACAGGGGGAACCTACGAGCAGTACTTC. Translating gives CASAFGFTGGTYEQYF.

The chain's CDR3 is CASSLVGGEAPYEQYF. In DNA, the CDR3 is TGTGCCAGCAGCTTAGTGGGGGGAGAAGCCCCCTACGAGCAGTACTTC. The chain links TRBV7-6 to TRBJ2-7; possible D gene TRBD2, 6 bases. The V and J ends lost 1 base and 2 bases respectively, with 15 bases between them. Germline CDR1 and CDR2: SGHVS and FNYEAQ. The CDR3 runs to 16 residues.

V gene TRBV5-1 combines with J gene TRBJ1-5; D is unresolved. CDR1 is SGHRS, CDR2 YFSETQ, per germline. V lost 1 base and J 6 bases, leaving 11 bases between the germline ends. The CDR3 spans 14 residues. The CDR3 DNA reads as TGCGCCAGCAGCTTGTGGGGAGAAGGTCAGCCCCAGCATTTT. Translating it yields CASSLWGEGQPQHF.

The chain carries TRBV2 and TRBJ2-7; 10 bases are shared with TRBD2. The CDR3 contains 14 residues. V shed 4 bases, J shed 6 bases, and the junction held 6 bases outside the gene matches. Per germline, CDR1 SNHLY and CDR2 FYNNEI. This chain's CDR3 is CASSGLAGIGEQYF. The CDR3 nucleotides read TGTGCCAGCAGTGGACTAGCGGGTATTGGCGAGCAGTACTTC.

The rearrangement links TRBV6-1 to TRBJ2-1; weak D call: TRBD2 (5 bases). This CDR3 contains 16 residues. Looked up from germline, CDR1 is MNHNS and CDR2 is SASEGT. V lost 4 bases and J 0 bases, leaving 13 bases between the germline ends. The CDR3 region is CASSAGLGSSYNEQFF. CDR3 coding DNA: TGTGCCAGCAGTGCCGGACTTGGGAGCTCCTACAATGAGCAGTTCTTC.

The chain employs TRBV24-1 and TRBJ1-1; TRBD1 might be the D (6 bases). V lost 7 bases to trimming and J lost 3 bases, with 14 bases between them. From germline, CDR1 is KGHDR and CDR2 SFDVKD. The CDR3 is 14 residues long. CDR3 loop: CATSPGGPDTEAFF. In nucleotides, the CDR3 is TGTGCCACCAGCCCGGGGGGGCCGGACACTGAAGCTTTCTTT.

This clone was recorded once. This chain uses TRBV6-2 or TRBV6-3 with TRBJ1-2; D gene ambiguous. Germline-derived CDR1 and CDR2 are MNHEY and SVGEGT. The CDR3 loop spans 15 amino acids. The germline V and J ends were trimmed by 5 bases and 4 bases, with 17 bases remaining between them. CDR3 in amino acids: CASSPTPTRVYGYTF. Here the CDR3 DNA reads TGTGCCAGCAGTCCCACCCCCACACGGGTCTATGGCTACACCTTC.

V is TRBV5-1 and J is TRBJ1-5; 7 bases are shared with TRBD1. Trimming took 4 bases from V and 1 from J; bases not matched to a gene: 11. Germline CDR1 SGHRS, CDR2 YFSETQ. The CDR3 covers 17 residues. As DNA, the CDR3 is TGCGCCAGCAGCCCAGAACCTAGGGGGCTGAGCAATCAGCCCCAGCATTTT. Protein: CASSPEPRGLSNQPQHF.

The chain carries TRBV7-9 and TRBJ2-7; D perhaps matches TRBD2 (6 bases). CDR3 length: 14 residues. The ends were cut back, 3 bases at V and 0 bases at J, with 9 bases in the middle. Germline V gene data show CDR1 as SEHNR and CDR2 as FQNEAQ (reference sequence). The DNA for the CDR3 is TGTGCCAGCAGCTTTTGGGGGGACTCCTACGAGCAGTACTTC. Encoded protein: CASSFWGDSYEQYF.

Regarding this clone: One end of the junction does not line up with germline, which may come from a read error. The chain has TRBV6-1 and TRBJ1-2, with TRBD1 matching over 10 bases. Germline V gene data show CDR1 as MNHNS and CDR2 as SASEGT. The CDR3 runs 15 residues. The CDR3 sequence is CASSEGGQGSYGYTF. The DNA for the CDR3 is TGTGCCAGCAGCGAAGGGGGACAGGGGAGCTATGGCTACACCTTC.

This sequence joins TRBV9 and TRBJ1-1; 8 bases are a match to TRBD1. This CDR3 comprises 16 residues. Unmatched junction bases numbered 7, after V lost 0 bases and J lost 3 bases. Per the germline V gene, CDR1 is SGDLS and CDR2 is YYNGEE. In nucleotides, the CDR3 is TGTGCCAGCAGCGTAGGTCAGGGGGCGGGTCACACTGAAGCTTTCTTT. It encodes CASSVGQGAGHTEAFF.

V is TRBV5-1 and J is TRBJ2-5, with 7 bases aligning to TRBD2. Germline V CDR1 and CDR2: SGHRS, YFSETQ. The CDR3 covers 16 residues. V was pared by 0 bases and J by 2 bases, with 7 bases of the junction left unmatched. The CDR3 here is CASSLDPGGSQETQYF. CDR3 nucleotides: TGCGCCAGCAGCTTGGATCCGGGGGGTTCTCAAGAGACCCAGTACTTC.

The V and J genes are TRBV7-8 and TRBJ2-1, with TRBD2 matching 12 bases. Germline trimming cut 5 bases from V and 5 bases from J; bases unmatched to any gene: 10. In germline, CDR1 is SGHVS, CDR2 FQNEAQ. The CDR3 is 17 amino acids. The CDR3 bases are TGTGCCAGCAGCACGGATCAACTAGCGGGGGGAAACAATGAGCAGTTCTTC. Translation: CASSTDQLAGGNNEQFF.

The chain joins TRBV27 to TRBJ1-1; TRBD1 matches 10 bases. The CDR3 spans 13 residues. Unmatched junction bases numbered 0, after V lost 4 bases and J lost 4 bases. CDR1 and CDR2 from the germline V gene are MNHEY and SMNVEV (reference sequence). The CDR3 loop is CASSWTGGTEAFF. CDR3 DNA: TGTGCCAGCAGTTGGACAGGGGGCACTGAAGCTTTCTTT.

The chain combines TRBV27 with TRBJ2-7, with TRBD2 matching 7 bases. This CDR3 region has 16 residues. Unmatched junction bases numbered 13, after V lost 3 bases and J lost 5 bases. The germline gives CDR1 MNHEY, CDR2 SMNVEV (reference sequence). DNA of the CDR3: TGTGCCAGCAGTTTTTTGGTAGCGGGTATCCTAAACGAGCAGTACTTC. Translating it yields CASSFLVAGILNEQYF.

This CDR3 is CASRSGIANQPQHF. In DNA form, the CDR3 reads TGTGCCAGCAGGTCAGGTATCGCAAATCAGCCCCAGCATTTT. This rearrangement joins TRBV2 to TRBJ1-5; D gene unclear. From germline, CDR1 is SNHLY and CDR2 FYNNEI. V lost 6 bases and J 4 bases, leaving 13 bases between the germline ends. This CDR3 contains 14 residues.

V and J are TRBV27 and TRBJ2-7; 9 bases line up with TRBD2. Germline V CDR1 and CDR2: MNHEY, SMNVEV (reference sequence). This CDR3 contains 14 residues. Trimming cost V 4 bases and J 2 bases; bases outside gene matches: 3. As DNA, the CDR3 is TGTGCCAGCAGTTCTCAGCGGGGGGCCTACGAGCAGTACTTC. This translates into CASSSQRGAYEQYF.

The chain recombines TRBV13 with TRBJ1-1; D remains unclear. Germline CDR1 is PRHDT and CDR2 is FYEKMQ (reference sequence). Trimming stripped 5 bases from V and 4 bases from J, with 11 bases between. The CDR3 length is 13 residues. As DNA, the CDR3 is TGTGCCAGCAGCCTAAGCCCCGTCACTGAAGCTTTCTTT. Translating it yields CASSLSPVTEAFF.